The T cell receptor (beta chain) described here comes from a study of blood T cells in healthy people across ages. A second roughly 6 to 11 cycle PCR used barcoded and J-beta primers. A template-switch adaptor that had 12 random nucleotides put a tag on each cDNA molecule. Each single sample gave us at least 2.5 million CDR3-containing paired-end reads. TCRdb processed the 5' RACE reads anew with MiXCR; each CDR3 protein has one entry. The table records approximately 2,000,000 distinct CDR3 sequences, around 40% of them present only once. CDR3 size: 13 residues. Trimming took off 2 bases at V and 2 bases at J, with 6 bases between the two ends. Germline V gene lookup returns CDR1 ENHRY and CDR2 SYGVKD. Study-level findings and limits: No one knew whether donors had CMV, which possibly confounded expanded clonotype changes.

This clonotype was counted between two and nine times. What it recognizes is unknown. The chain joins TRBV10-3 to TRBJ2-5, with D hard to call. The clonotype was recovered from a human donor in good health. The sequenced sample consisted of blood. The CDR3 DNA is TGTGCCATCAGTGAGAACAGTCAAGAGACCCAGTACTTC. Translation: CAISENSQETQYF.